The TCR beta chain under discussion was sequenced for a study of blood T cell repertoires in COVID-19. In the study overall: Sources were T cells, B-cell-depleted T cells, or PBMCs; the material itself was cDNA or gDNA.

This table comes from immunoSEQ multiplex PCR, and its TCRdb copy is limited to in-frame clones, with some not included. The table shows 300,000 to 350,000 clones, with roughly 85% occurring only once. This clone was seen only a few times. Looked up from germline, CDR1 is SGHNT and CDR2 is YYREEE (reference sequence). This CDR3 contains 15 residues. The V segment lost 4 bases and the J segment 2 bases; nucleotides outside the gene matches: 5. This clonotype originated in a woman in her thirties or forties with acute COVID-19. The V gene is TRBV5-4, the J gene TRBJ1-4, with 7 bases identical to TRBD1. The sample comprised PBMCs or T cells enriched from blood (not recorded which). The CDR3 region is CASSAGQVTNEKLFF. In nucleotides, the CDR3 is TGTGCCAGCAGCGCCGGACAGGTGACTAATGAAAAACTGTTTTTT.